This T cell receptor (beta chain) originates from a study of T cell responses to AZD1222 COVID-19 vaccine. Looking at the study overall: Pooled together were second doses at about 4 or about 12 weeks.

Study outcomes and limitations: Repertoire sampling occurred only after the peak T cell response.

Measured with immunoSEQ multiplex PCR; TCRdb has only the in-frame clones, and not every one. The data hold 90,000 to 150,000 clones, with about 90% observed a single time. In germline, CDR1 is MNHEY, CDR2 SMNVEV (reference sequence). V shed 8 bases and J 4 bases; nucleotides not matched to a gene: 3. The CDR3 has 13 amino acids. Comments on this clone: Its matching antigen is unknown.

The sequence came from an adult in good health. The material sequenced was peripheral blood, taken on day 0 of AZD1222 vaccination. This chain connects TRBV27 to TRBJ1-2, with 11 bases matching TRBD1. CDR3 protein: CASFGQGAYGYTF. In nucleotides, the CDR3 is TGTGCCAGCTTTGGACAGGGGGCCTATGGCTACACCTTC.